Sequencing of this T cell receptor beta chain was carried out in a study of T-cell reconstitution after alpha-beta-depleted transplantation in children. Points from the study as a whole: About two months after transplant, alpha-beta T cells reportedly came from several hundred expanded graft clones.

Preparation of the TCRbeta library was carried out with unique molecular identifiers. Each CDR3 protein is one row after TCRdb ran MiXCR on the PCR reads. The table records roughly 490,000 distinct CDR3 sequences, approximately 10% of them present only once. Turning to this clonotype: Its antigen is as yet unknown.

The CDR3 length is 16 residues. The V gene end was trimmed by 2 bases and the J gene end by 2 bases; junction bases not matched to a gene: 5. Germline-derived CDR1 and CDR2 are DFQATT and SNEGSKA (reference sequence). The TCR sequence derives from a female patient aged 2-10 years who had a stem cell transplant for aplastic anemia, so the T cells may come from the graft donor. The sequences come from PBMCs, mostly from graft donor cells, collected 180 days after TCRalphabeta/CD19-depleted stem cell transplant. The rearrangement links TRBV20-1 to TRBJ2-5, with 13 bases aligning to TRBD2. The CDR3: CSARPGTSGKQETQYF. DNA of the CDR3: TGCAGTGCTAGACCCGGGACTAGCGGGAAACAAGAGACCCAGTACTTC.